A selection of T cell receptor beta chains follows, all from one sample in a study of shared T cell receptors in the human thymus. The data were produced by immunoSEQ multiplex PCR, yet TCRdb's version contains in-frame clones alone and is incomplete. The table includes 700,000 or so clones, approximately 83% detected once. This sample also belongs to another study, concerning human thymus T cells.

Sequencing input: thymocytes. The receptors were sampled from a girl younger than two with a congenital heart defect. Each CDR3 is given with its conserved first and last residue. D genes are given only for firm matches. Only part of the rows carry a size: once, few, many, or a class if the clone is expanded.

d_call: TRBD1; clone_size: few; j_call: TRBJ1-2; v_call: TRBV7-8; cdr3_aa: CASSSLPGTGKVNGYTF; cdr3_nt: TGTGCCAGCAGCTCACTCCCGGGGACAGGGAAGGTGAATGGCTACACCTTC
d_call: .; clone_size: .; j_call: TRBJ2-7; v_call: TRBV6-1; cdr3_aa: CASAVQGIMTYEQYF; cdr3_nt: TGTGCCAGCGCGGTACAGGGAATAATGACCTACGAGCAGTACTTC
d_call: .; clone_size: .; j_call: TRBJ1-6; v_call: TRBV7-9; cdr3_aa: CASSVHMDSPLHF; cdr3_nt: TGTGCCAGCAGCGTGCACATGGATTCACCCCTCCACTTT
d_call: TRBD1; clone_size: once; j_call: TRBJ2-2; v_call: TRBV4-3; cdr3_aa: CASSQEARQGADTGELFF; cdr3_nt: TGCGCCAGCAGCCAAGAGGCCCGACAGGGGGCGGACACCGGGGAGCTGTTTTTT
d_call: .; clone_size: few; j_call: TRBJ2-2; v_call: TRBV30; cdr3_aa: CAWSVRSATNTGELFF; cdr3_nt: TGTGCCTGGAGTGTACGGTCAGCGACGAACACCGGGGAGCTGTTTTTT
d_call: .; clone_size: .; j_call: TRBJ1-4; v_call: TRBV19; cdr3_aa: CASSIVRGSPGYEKKLFF; cdr3_nt: TGTGCCAGTAGTATAGTTAGAGGGTCTCCGGGGTATGAGAAAAAACTGTTTTTT
d_call: .; clone_size: .; j_call: TRBJ2-1; v_call: TRBV11-2; cdr3_aa: CASSSFGGPSSYNEQFF; cdr3_nt: TGTGCCAGCAGCTCCTTCGGGGGGCCTAGCTCCTACAATGAGCAGTTCTTC
d_call: TRBD1; clone_size: .; j_call: TRBJ1-5; v_call: TRBV5-1; cdr3_aa: CASSLQGASNQPQHF; cdr3_nt: TGCGCCAGCAGCTTACAGGGGGCGAGCAATCAGCCCCAGCATTTT
d_call: TRBD2; clone_size: .; j_call: TRBJ2-1; v_call: TRBV11-1; cdr3_aa: CASLSQRGGHEQFF; cdr3_nt: TGTGCCAGCCTCTCCCAGCGGGGGGGCCATGAGCAGTTCTTC
d_call: .; clone_size: .; j_call: TRBJ1-3; v_call: TRBV10-3; cdr3_aa: CAIQGRHDRSPGNTIYF; cdr3_nt: TGTGCCATCCAGGGTAGGCATGACCGCTCCCCTGGAAACACCATATATTTT
d_call: TRBD2; clone_size: .; j_call: TRBJ2-2; v_call: TRBV19; cdr3_aa: CASSIGRETPTGELFF; cdr3_nt: TGTGCCAGTAGTATTGGGAGGGAAACCCCAACCGGGGAGCTGTTTTTT
d_call: .; clone_size: once; j_call: TRBJ1-6; v_call: TRBV7-8; cdr3_aa: CASSSPGHFNSPLHF; cdr3_nt: TGTGCCAGCAGCTCCCCGGGACATTTTAATTCACCCCTCCACTTT
d_call: .; clone_size: .; j_call: TRBJ1-5; v_call: TRBV5-6; cdr3_aa: CASSLAPGSGSNQPQHF; cdr3_nt: TGTGCCAGCAGCTTGGCCCCCGGGTCAGGGAGCAATCAGCCCCAGCATTTT
d_call: .; clone_size: .; j_call: TRBJ1-6; v_call: TRBV6-5; cdr3_aa: CASTPRCRKNSPLHF; cdr3_nt: TGTGCCAGCACCCCCAGGTGCAGGAAGAATTCACCCCTCCACTTT
d_call: TRBD1; clone_size: .; j_call: TRBJ1-6; v_call: TRBV12-5; cdr3_aa: CASAPDRGWGGVHF; cdr3_nt: TGTGCTAGTGCCCCAGACAGGGGGTGGGGGGGGGTCCACTTT
d_call: .; clone_size: .; j_call: TRBJ2-1; v_call: TRBV6-5; cdr3_aa: CASSYSWTIVAQFF; cdr3_nt: TGTGCCAGCAGTTACTCCTGGACTATTGTCGCGCAGTTCTTC
d_call: .; clone_size: .; j_call: TRBJ2-2; v_call: TRBV7-8; cdr3_aa: CASSLWGVVGGGTAGELFF; cdr3_nt: TGTGCCAGCAGCTTATGGGGCGTGGTGGGAGGGGGGACCGCCGGGGAGCTGTTTTTT
d_call: .; clone_size: once; j_call: TRBJ1-1; v_call: TRBV10-3; cdr3_aa: CAISESIRGDTEAFF; cdr3_nt: TGTGCCATCAGTGAGTCGATCAGGGGTGACACTGAAGCTTTCTTT
d_call: TRBD1; clone_size: .; j_call: TRBJ2-3; v_call: TRBV4-1; cdr3_aa: CASSNRDRSTDTQYF; cdr3_nt: TGCGCCAGCAGCAACCGGGACAGGTCCACAGATACGCAGTATTTT
d_call: .; clone_size: .; j_call: TRBJ1-2; v_call: TRBV28; cdr3_aa: CASSTPKTRQDIYYGYTF; cdr3_nt: TGTGCCAGCAGTACCCCAAAAACCCGACAGGATATTTACTATGGCTACACCTTC
d_call: .; clone_size: .; j_call: TRBJ1-3; v_call: TRBV19; cdr3_aa: CASTSSGNTIYF; cdr3_nt: TGTGCCAGTACATCCTCTGGAAACACCATATATTTT
d_call: TRBD2; clone_size: .; j_call: TRBJ2-1; v_call: TRBV27; cdr3_aa: CASSVLAGGRNEQFF; cdr3_nt: TGTGCCAGCAGTGTACTAGCGGGGGGACGCAATGAGCAGTTCTTC
d_call: TRBD1; clone_size: .; j_call: TRBJ2-2; v_call: TRBV10-3; cdr3_aa: CAISDKPGGANTGELFF; cdr3_nt: TGTGCCATCAGTGATAAACCAGGGGGAGCGAACACCGGGGAGCTGTTTTTT
d_call: .; clone_size: once; j_call: TRBJ1-3; v_call: TRBV28; cdr3_aa: CASRTGGQRGNTIYF; cdr3_nt: TGTGCCAGCAGGACAGGCGGACAGAGGGGAAACACCATATATTTT
d_call: TRBD1; clone_size: .; j_call: TRBJ2-1; v_call: TRBV30; cdr3_aa: CAWSRPFAGTVSFGRIF; cdr3_nt: TGTGCCTGGAGTAGACCATTCGCCGGGACAGTCTCTTTCGGTAGGATCTTC
d_call: TRBD2; clone_size: .; j_call: TRBJ2-7; v_call: TRBV2; cdr3_aa: CASSARGSNEQYF; cdr3_nt: TGTGCCAGCAGTGCGCGGGGGTCAAACGAGCAGTACTTC
d_call: .; clone_size: .; j_call: TRBJ1-2; v_call: TRBV9; cdr3_aa: CASSFGQSRYGYTF; cdr3_nt: TGTGCCAGCAGCTTCGGACAGTCCCGCTATGGCTACACCTTC
d_call: .; clone_size: .; j_call: TRBJ2-6; v_call: TRBV11-2; cdr3_aa: CASSPLRGFSGANVLTF; cdr3_nt: TGTGCCAGCAGCCCTCTACGAGGGTTCTCTGGGGCCAACGTCCTGACTTTC
d_call: .; clone_size: .; j_call: TRBJ2-7; v_call: TRBV28; cdr3_aa: CASSVQSSYEQYF; cdr3_nt: TGTGCCAGCAGTGTACAGTCCTCCTACGAGCAGTACTTC
d_call: .; clone_size: .; j_call: TRBJ2-2; v_call: TRBV9; cdr3_aa: CASSQEGALNTGELFF; cdr3_nt: TGTGCCAGCAGCCAGGAGGGGGCGCTGAACACCGGGGAGCTGTTTTTT
d_call: .; clone_size: .; j_call: TRBJ1-6; v_call: TRBV4-3; cdr3_aa: CASSQDSGQVPLHF; cdr3_nt: TGCGCCAGCAGCCAAGATTCTGGGCAGGTACCCCTCCACTTT
d_call: .; clone_size: .; j_call: TRBJ1-1; v_call: TRBV14; cdr3_aa: CASSQDRRGGNTEAFF; cdr3_nt: TGTGCCAGCAGCCAAGATCGGAGAGGGGGGAACACTGAAGCTTTCTTT
d_call: .; clone_size: .; j_call: TRBJ1-1; v_call: TRBV27; cdr3_aa: CASSLSFSRTDNTEAFF; cdr3_nt: TGTGCCAGCAGTTTATCGTTTTCGCGGACAGACAACACTGAAGCTTTCTTT
d_call: .; clone_size: .; j_call: TRBJ1-1; v_call: TRBV2; cdr3_aa: CASSEMVAGATEAFF; cdr3_nt: TGTGCCAGCAGTGAAATGGTGGCGGGGGCCACTGAAGCTTTCTTT
d_call: .; clone_size: .; j_call: TRBJ1-2; v_call: TRBV11-2; cdr3_aa: CASSPRVARYGYTF; cdr3_nt: TGTGCCAGCAGCCCCCGGGTGGCGCGCTATGGCTACACCTTC
d_call: TRBD1; clone_size: .; j_call: TRBJ2-5; v_call: TRBV5-1; cdr3_aa: CASSRIQGAVPPYQETQYF; cdr3_nt: TGCGCCAGCAGCCGTATACAGGGGGCAGTTCCCCCGTACCAAGAGACCCAGTACTTC